The entry below gives a single T cell receptor beta chain sequence along with its context. Its specificity is unknown. The CDR3 totals 16 residues. Trimming shortened V by 3 bases and J by 3 bases, and 15 bases separated the two germline ends. CDR1 MGHDK and CDR2 SYGVNS come from the germline V gene. This entry comes from a study of blood T cells in healthy people across ages. Background on the study: Template switching caught about one barcoded beta molecule for each two T cells. Study-level results: Long-lived donors exceeded aged donors in naive CD4+ cells and diversity.

Staff drew around 10 milliliters of peripheral blood from each donor. Primers used in a second PCR of roughly 6 to 12 cycles were a sample-barcoded 5' primer and a J-beta primer mix. TCRdb independently ran MiXCR on the 5' RACE reads; one entry per CDR3 protein. The sample lists approximately 780,000 distinct CDR3 sequences; around 25% were seen once. The same sample was also studied in work on T cells of mothers and their children. That publication notes: A few healthy Caucasian mothers and their six children donated.

The TCR comes from a boy aged 10-17 years in good health. The chain joins TRBV25-1 to TRBJ1-3; D is ambiguous. The material sequenced was blood. The CDR3 here is CASSDLGRNFGNTIYF. The DNA for the CDR3 is TGTGCCAGCAGTGATTTAGGACGGAACTTTGGAAACACCATATATTTT.